A selection of T cell receptor beta chains follows, all from one sample in a study of cytomegalovirus exposure and HLA in healthy donors. The protocol was immunoSEQ multiplex PCR, while the TCRdb copy is restricted to in-frame clones and leaves out a portion. Seen here are roughly 250,000 clones, just under 85% observed once, and the top ten hold 2% to 2.5%. Specimen: PBMCs. All receptors derive from a woman aged 40-49 years in good health and CMV-seropositive. CDR3s include the opening cysteine and the closing phenylalanine or tryptophan. A D gene is named only where the DNA matches it firmly. Clone size is not always given. Where it is, it says once, few, many or a class for expanded clones.

V gene: TRBV6-5; J gene: TRBJ2-7; clone size: -; D gene: TRBD2; CDR3 DNA: TGTGCCAGCAGTCGTCGACTAGCGGGAGTTTACGAGCAGTACTTC; CDR3 protein: CASSRRLAGVYEQYF
V gene: TRBV4-3; J gene: TRBJ1-2; clone size: -; D gene: TRBD1; CDR3 DNA: TGCGCCAGCAGCCAAGATGACCCGCAGGGGGTGCGGGGCTACACCTTC; CDR3 protein: CASSQDDPQGVRGYTF
V gene: TRBV6-7; J gene: TRBJ1-6; clone size: -; D gene: TRBD1; CDR3 DNA: TGTGCCAGCAGTTCCCTGACAGGGGGCGCAAATTCACCCCTCCACTTT; CDR3 protein: CASSSLTGGANSPLHF
V gene: TRBV7-6; J gene: TRBJ1-1; clone size: -; D gene: -; CDR3 DNA: TGTGCCAGCAGCTGGGGACAGAACACTGAAGCTTTCTTT; CDR3 protein: CASSWGQNTEAFF
V gene: TRBV19; J gene: TRBJ2-1; clone size: -; D gene: TRBD2; CDR3 DNA: TGTGCCAGTACCCCCCTGACGGGACTACGGAATGAGCAGTTCTTC; CDR3 protein: CASTPLTGLRNEQFF
V gene: TRBV7-9; J gene: TRBJ2-2; clone size: few; D gene: TRBD2; CDR3 DNA: TGTTCCAGCAGCTTAGTTCTAGCGGGACTTAACACCGGGGAGCTGTTTTTT; CDR3 protein: CSSSLVLAGLNTGELFF
V gene: TRBV6-5; J gene: TRBJ2-3; clone size: once; D gene: TRBD2; CDR3 DNA: TGTGCCAGCAGTTACTCCGGGACTAGCGGGATTAAGGAGCAGTATTTT; CDR3 protein: CASSYSGTSGIKEQYF
V gene: TRBV15; J gene: TRBJ2-5; clone size: -; D gene: -; CDR3 DNA: TGTGCCACCAGCAGAGATCCCGACAGGGTAGCGGCTCAAGAGACCCAGTACTTC; CDR3 protein: CATSRDPDRVAAQETQYF
V gene: TRBV5-1; J gene: TRBJ2-7; clone size: few; D gene: TRBD2; CDR3 DNA: TGCGCCAGCAGCTTGTCACTAGCGGGAGTCACGTCGGGCCTCTACGAGCAGTACTTC; CDR3 protein: CASSLSLAGVTSGLYEQYF
V gene: TRBV18; J gene: TRBJ1-4; clone size: -; D gene: TRBD1; CDR3 DNA: TGTGCCAGCTCACCCCGGACAGGAGATGAAAAACTGTTTTTT; CDR3 protein: CASSPRTGDEKLFF
V gene: TRBV11-1; J gene: TRBJ1-6; clone size: -; D gene: TRBD1; CDR3 DNA: TGTGCCAGCAGCACCTACTCGCAGGGGGCCCGCGGCTCACCCCTCCACTTT; CDR3 protein: CASSTYSQGARGSPLHF
V gene: TRBV6-5; J gene: TRBJ1-2; clone size: -; D gene: -; CDR3 DNA: TGTGCCAGCAGCCGAACGGACAGTGGGGTCTATGGCTACACCTTC; CDR3 protein: CASSRTDSGVYGYTF
V gene: TRBV28; J gene: TRBJ2-5; clone size: -; D gene: TRBD1; CDR3 DNA: TGTGCCAGCAGTTTATACGGACAGGGGGAAGAGACCCAGTACTTC; CDR3 protein: CASSLYGQGEETQYF
V gene: TRBV6-5; J gene: TRBJ2-2; clone size: few; D gene: TRBD2; CDR3 DNA: TGTGCCAGCAGTTACTCTAGCGGGACCGGGGAGCTGTTTTTT; CDR3 protein: CASSYSSGTGELFF
V gene: TRBV5-6; J gene: TRBJ2-2; clone size: -; D gene: TRBD2; CDR3 DNA: TGTGCCAGCAGCTTGGTAGCGGGACTAGCCCTTCCCGGGGAGCTGTTTTTT; CDR3 protein: CASSLVAGLALPGELFF
V gene: TRBV6-5; J gene: TRBJ2-1; clone size: -; D gene: -; CDR3 DNA: TGTGCCAGCAGAAAGCGGGCTCACTCCTACAATGAGCAGTTCTTC; CDR3 protein: CASRKRAHSYNEQFF
V gene: TRBV6-6; J gene: TRBJ1-5; clone size: -; D gene: -; CDR3 DNA: TGTGCCAGCGGCCCCGATCAGCCCCAGCATTTT; CDR3 protein: CASGPDQPQHF
V gene: TRBV7-2; J gene: TRBJ2-1; clone size: once; D gene: TRBD1; CDR3 DNA: TGTGCCAGCAGCCGAGGGACAGGGGGCCACAATGAGCAGTTCTTC; CDR3 protein: CASSRGTGGHNEQFF
V gene: TRBV29-1; J gene: TRBJ1-2; clone size: -; D gene: -; CDR3 DNA: TGCAGCGTACCGACTGGAGGGCATGGCTACACCTTC; CDR3 protein: CSVPTGGHGYTF
V gene: TRBV7-2; J gene: TRBJ1-1; clone size: -; D gene: -; CDR3 DNA: TGTGCCAGCAGCTTTTTAGTTGGGGGGGCGATGAACACTGAAGCTTTCTTT; CDR3 protein: CASSFLVGGAMNTEAFF
V gene: TRBV11-2; J gene: TRBJ2-2; clone size: -; D gene: TRBD2; CDR3 DNA: TGTGCCAGCAGCTTATCTAGGCGGGAGGGCACCGGGGAGCTGTTTTTT; CDR3 protein: CASSLSRREGTGELFF
V gene: TRBV18; J gene: TRBJ2-1; clone size: -; D gene: -; CDR3 DNA: TGTGCCAGCTCACCAAACGCCAGCTCCTACAATGAGCAGTTCTTC; CDR3 protein: CASSPNASSYNEQFF
V gene: TRBV27; J gene: TRBJ1-2; clone size: -; D gene: -; CDR3 DNA: TGTGCCAGCAGTTTATCACGGACAGCCACTAACTATGGCTACACCTTC; CDR3 protein: CASSLSRTATNYGYTF
V gene: TRBV5-4; J gene: TRBJ2-3; clone size: -; D gene: TRBD2; CDR3 DNA: TGTGCCAGCAGCAGCTTGCCTAGCGGGGGGGTATCTGGGGCAGATACGCAGTATTTT; CDR3 protein: CASSSLPSGGVSGADTQYF
V gene: TRBV27; J gene: TRBJ1-2; clone size: -; D gene: -; CDR3 DNA: TGTGCCAGCAGTCCGTTTGGAGTTGGCTACACCTTC; CDR3 protein: CASSPFGVGYTF
V gene: TRBV28; J gene: TRBJ2-7; clone size: -; D gene: -; CDR3 DNA: TGTGCCAGCACCTCCGTTAATAACTACGAGCAGTACTTC; CDR3 protein: CASTSVNNYEQYF
V gene: TRBV13; J gene: TRBJ2-7; clone size: -; D gene: -; CDR3 DNA: TGTGCCAGCAGCTTAGGGGCGGTACCTAGCTCCTACGAGCAGTACTTC; CDR3 protein: CASSLGAVPSSYEQYF
V gene: TRBV12-5; J gene: TRBJ2-5; clone size: -; D gene: -; CDR3 DNA: TGTGCTAGTGGTAAGACTACAGGGTACCAAGAGGCCCAGTACTTC; CDR3 protein: CASGKTTGYQEAQYF